The rows below give T cell receptor beta chains drawn from one sample of a study of blood T cell repertoires in COVID-19. Profiling relied on immunoSEQ multiplex PCR, and the TCRdb table lists in-frame clones only, not all of them. The sample lists about 200,000 clones, roughly nine tenths seen once, with approximately 2.1% in the top ten. Sequenced: PBMCs or T cells enriched from blood (not recorded which). All receptors come from a woman aged 25 to 45 who had recovered from COVID-19. Each CDR3 is given with its conserved first and last residue. D genes are given only for firm matches. Only part of the rows carry a size: once, few, many, or a class if the clone is expanded.

cdr3_length	d_call	v_call	j_call	clone_size	cdr3_aa	cdr3_nt
14	TRBD1	TRBV6-1	TRBJ1-1	-	CASSRTGGGTEAFF	TGTGCCAGCAGTCGGACAGGGGGTGGCACTGAAGCTTTCTTT
14	-	TRBV5-1	TRBJ1-2	-	CASSLNNGLYGYTF	TGCGCCAGCAGCTTGAACAACGGACTCTATGGCTACACCTTC
12	TRBD1	TRBV14	TRBJ1-6	-	CASSRQGYTLHF	TGTGCCAGCAGTCGACAGGGGTACACCCTCCACTTT
14	-	TRBV7-9	TRBJ1-1	-	CASSFQEGNTEAFF	TGTGCCAGCAGCTTTCAGGAGGGTAACACTGAAGCTTTCTTT
13	TRBD1	TRBV15	TRBJ1-4	-	CATTDRENEKLFF	TGTGCCACCACGGACAGGGAGAATGAAAAACTGTTTTTT
17	-	TRBV9	TRBJ2-2	-	CASSVELRTSNTGELFF	TGTGCCAGCAGCGTAGAGCTTCGGACTTCAAACACCGGGGAGCTGTTTTTT
14	-	TRBV4-3	TRBJ2-2	-	CASSQLSPPGELFF	TGCGCCAGCAGCCAACTCTCTCCCCCCGGGGAGCTGTTTTTT
18	-	TRBV4-3	TRBJ1-5	once	CASSQDPAAGRIYQPQHF	TGCGCCAGCAGCCAAGATCCCGCCGCAGGGCGCATTTATCAGCCCCAGCATTTT
15	-	TRBV7-2	TRBJ1-4	-	CASSFSFATNEKLFF	TGTGCCAGCAGCTTCTCCTTTGCAACTAATGAAAAACTGTTTTTT
15	-	TRBV11-3	TRBJ1-1	-	CASSLDRTPNTEAFF	TGTGCCAGCAGCTTAGATCGGACACCAAACACTGAAGCTTTCTTT
16	TRBD2	TRBV23-1	TRBJ2-7	-	CASSRLAGGPAYEQYF	TGCGCCAGCAGTCGCCTAGCGGGAGGGCCAGCCTACGAGCAGTACTTC
15	TRBD1	TRBV30	TRBJ1-5	-	CAWSSPGQGSGAQHF	TGTGCCTGGAGTTCGCCGGGACAGGGGTCAGGGGCCCAGCATTTT
13	-	TRBV9	TRBJ1-1	-	CASSVTALTEAFF	TGTGCCAGCAGTGTTACAGCTCTGACTGAAGCTTTCTTT
16	-	TRBV5-1	TRBJ1-1	-	CASSLAGRALNTEAFF	TGCGCCAGCAGCTTGGCCGGGAGGGCCCTGAACACTGAAGCTTTCTTT